This TCR beta chain was found in a study of T-cell reconstitution after alpha-beta-depleted transplantation in children. Study-level results: Most T-cell counts and diversity one year after the transplant came from T cells that were newly produced. From surviving recipient T cells and thymic progenitors came the high day-60 TCRbeta diversity observed in some patients. Alpha-beta T cells present about two months after transplant were reported to originate from several hundred expanded graft clones.

Researchers prepared the TCRbeta library using unique molecular identifiers, the study reports. Each CDR3 protein is one row after TCRdb ran MiXCR on the PCR reads. The profile covers around 500,000 distinct CDR3 sequences, with 23% appearing a single time and roughly an eighth taken by the ten largest. Trimming took 3 bases from V and 8 from J; bases not matched to a gene: 14. Germline lookup yields CDR1 SGHNT and CDR2 YYREEE (reference sequence). The CDR3 runs 17 residues. On this clonotype itself: Its antigen is as yet unknown.

Sequences were derived from PBMCs, mostly from graft donor cells, sampled 360 days after TCRalphabeta/CD19-depleted stem cell transplant. This sequence was found in a boy under three years old who had a stem cell transplant for acute myeloid leukemia, so the T cells may come from the graft donor. The chain uses TRBV5-4 and TRBJ2-4; 10 nucleotides match TRBD1. CDR3 region: CASSSLVAGTGVDIQYF. In DNA, the CDR3 is TGTGCCAGCAGCTCGTTAGTAGCCGGGACAGGGGTAGACATTCAGTACTTC.